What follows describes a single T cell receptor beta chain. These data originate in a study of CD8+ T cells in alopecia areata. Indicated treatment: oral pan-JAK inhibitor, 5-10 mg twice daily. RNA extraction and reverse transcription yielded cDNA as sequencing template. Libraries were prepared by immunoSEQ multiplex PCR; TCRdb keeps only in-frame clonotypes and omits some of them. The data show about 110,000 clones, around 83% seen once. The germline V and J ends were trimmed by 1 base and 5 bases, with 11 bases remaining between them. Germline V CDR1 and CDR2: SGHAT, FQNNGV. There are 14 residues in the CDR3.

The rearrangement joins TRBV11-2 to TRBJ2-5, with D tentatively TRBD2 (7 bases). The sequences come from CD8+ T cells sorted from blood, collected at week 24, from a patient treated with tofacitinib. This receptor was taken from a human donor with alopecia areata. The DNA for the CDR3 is TGTGCCAGCAGCTTAGTCGGGGGGCGTGAGACCCAGTACTTC. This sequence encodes CASSLVGGRETQYF.